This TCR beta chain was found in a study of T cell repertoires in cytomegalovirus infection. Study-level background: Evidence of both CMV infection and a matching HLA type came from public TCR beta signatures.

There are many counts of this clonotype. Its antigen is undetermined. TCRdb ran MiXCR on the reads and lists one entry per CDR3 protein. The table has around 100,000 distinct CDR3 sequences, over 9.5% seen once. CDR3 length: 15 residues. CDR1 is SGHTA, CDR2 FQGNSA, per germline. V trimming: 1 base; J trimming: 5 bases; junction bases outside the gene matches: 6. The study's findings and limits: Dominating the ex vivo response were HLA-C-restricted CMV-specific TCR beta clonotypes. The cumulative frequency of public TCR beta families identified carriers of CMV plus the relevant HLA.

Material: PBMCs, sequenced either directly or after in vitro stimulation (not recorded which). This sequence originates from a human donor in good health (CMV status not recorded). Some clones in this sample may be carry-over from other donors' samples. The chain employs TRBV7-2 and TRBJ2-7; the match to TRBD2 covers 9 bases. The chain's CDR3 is CASSLVAGGPNEQYF. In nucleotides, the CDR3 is TGTGCCAGCAGCTTAGTGGCGGGAGGGCCTAACGAGCAGTACTTC. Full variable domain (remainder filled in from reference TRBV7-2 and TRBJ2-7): GAGVSQSPSNKVTEKGKDVELRCDPISGHTALYWYRQSLGQGLEFLIYFQGNSAPDKSGLPSDRFSAERTGGSVSTLTIQRTQQEDSAVYLCASSLVAGGPNEQYFGPGTRLTVT.